This T cell receptor (beta chain) stems from a study of T cell responses to AZD1222 COVID-19 vaccine. Germline V gene lookup returns CDR1 LGHDT and CDR2 YNNKEL (reference sequence). The CDR3 contains 18 residues. V lost 1 base and J lost 3, with 16 bases in between. Profiled with immunoSEQ multiplex PCR; TCRdb holds only in-frame clones, not every one. The table includes roughly 200,000 clones, less than 95% detected once. The specimen comprised peripheral blood, sampled 28 days after the second dose of the MenACWY control vaccine. This TCR came from an adult who received the MenACWY meningococcal vaccine as a control. The genes are TRBV3-1 (or the pseudogene TRBV3-2) and TRBJ2-6, with D perhaps given as TRBD1 or TRBD2 (5 bases each). In DNA form, the CDR3 reads TGTGCCAGCAGCCAAGTTATCAGGGACCAGATTGGGGCCAACGTCCTGACTTTC. This codes for CASSQVIRDQIGANVLTF.